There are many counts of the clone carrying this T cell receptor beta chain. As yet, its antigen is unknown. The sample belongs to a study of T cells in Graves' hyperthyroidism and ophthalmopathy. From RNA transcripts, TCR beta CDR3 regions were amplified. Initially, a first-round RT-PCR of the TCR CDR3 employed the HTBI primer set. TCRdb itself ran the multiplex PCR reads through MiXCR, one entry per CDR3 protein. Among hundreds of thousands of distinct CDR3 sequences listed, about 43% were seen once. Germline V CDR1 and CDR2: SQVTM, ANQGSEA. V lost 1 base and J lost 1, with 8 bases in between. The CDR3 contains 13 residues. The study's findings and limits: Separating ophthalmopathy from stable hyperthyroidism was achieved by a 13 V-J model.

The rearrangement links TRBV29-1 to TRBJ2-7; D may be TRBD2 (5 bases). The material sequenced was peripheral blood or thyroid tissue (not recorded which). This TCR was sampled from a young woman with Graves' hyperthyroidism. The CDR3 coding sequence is TGCAGCGTTGAAGTTCGGGGTTCCTACGAGCAGTACTTC. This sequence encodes CSVEVRGSYEQYF.